The sequence of this T cell receptor (beta chain) was determined in a study of response to subunit inactivated influenza vaccine. There are 15 residues in the CDR3. The germline CDR1 and CDR2 sequences are LGHNA and YNFKEQ. Trimming left V 0 bases short and J 4 bases short, with 9 bases between. The sample holds a few counts of this clonotype. Its antigen is unknown. In TCRdb, the RT-PCR reads were re-called with MiXCR into one record per CDR3 protein. Counted here are 450,000 to 700,000 distinct CDR3 sequences, about 14% occurring once; the ten biggest clones make up around 10%. Study findings and constraints: New T cells are recruited in small numbers by each seasonal influenza vaccination, according to the authors' suggestion.

The V call is TRBV4-2, the J call TRBJ2-2; possibly TRBD1 for D (6 bases). The source of this sequence is a man over 45 who received an inactivated influenza vaccine. Sequences were derived from PBMCs from blood, sampled 11 to 12 days after vaccination. The DNA for the CDR3 is TGTGCCAGCAGCCAAGAAACAGGGCCCACCGGGGAGCTGTTTTTT. It is translated as CASSQETGPTGELFF.